One sample yielded the 6 T cell receptor beta chains listed below, sequenced in a study of radiation and T cells in renal cell carcinoma. Libraries were prepared by immunoSEQ multiplex PCR; TCRdb keeps only in-frame clonotypes and omits some of them. This table holds tens of thousands of clones, around 85% found once. Regarding time point: blood 2 weeks post-SBRT. Treatment meaning: 15 Gy SBRT to primary tumor, nephrectomy 4 weeks later. Source: blood, taken from a patient whose treatment included radiotherapy and nephrectomy. These receptors all come from a woman aged 50 to 65 with renal cell carcinoma.

The chain recombines TRBV9 with TRBJ2-6; D not certain. V lost 0 bases to trimming and J lost 3 bases, with 10 bases between them. This CDR3 has 16 amino acids. Looked up from germline, CDR1 is SGDLS and CDR2 is YYNGEE. CDR3 sequence reads: CASSVGAGGGANVLTF. The CDR3 DNA sequence: TGTGCCAGCAGCGTAGGGGCAGGCGGTGGGGCCAACGTCCTGACTTTC.

The chain couples TRBV7-2 to TRBJ1-2; D unclear. Germline CDR1 SGHTA, CDR2 FQGNSA. This CDR3 is 12 amino acids long. Trimming took off 5 bases at V and 8 bases at J, with 12 bases between the two ends. The CDR3: CASSPRMTGYTF. Here the CDR3 DNA reads TGTGCCAGCAGCCCGAGGATGACGGGCTACACCTTC.

In this sample, this clone turned up a few times. The CDR3 sequence: CAITSQNTEAFF. The CDR3 region has the DNA TGTGCCATCACTTCCCAGAACACTGAAGCTTTCTTT. This sequence joins TRBV10-3 and TRBJ1-1, with D unresolved. V was shortened by 7 bases and J by 1 base, with 7 bases between the two germline ends. The CDR3 runs to 12 residues. The germline gives CDR1 ENHRY, CDR2 SYGVKD.

The rearrangement uses TRBV5-1 and TRBJ2-5, with 7 bases identical to TRBD2. The J segment lost 4 bases and the V segment lost 3 bases, leaving 6 bases of the junction unmatched. The CDR3 extends over 14 amino acids. Germline-derived CDR1 and CDR2 are SGHRS and YFSETQ. DNA for the CDR3: TGCGCCAGCAGCTCTGAGCGGGGAACAGAGACCCAGTACTTC. Its translation: CASSSERGTETQYF. Supplemented by reference TRBV5-1 and TRBJ2-5, the full variable domain reads KAGVTQTPRYLIKTRGQQVTLSCSPISGHRSVSWYQQTPGQGLQFLFEYFSETQRNKGNFPGRFSGRQFSNSRSEMNVSTLELGDSALYLCASSSERGTETQYFGPGTRLLVL.

This clone appeared a few times. The chain has TRBV30 and TRBJ1-1, with 11 bases fitting TRBD1. Germline-derived CDR1 and CDR2 are GTSNPN and SVGIG (reference sequence). The CDR3 spans 14 residues. V lost 2 bases to trimming and J lost 10 bases; unmatched junction nucleotides: 9. The CDR3 DNA follows: TGTGCCTGGAGTCCGGGACCCGGGACAGGGGGAGCTTTCTTT. The encoded protein is CAWSPGPGTGGAFF.

J is TRBJ2-7 and V is TRBV7-9; 7 bases line up with TRBD1. Per germline, CDR1 SEHNR and CDR2 FQNEAQ (reference sequence). The CDR3 has 15 amino acids. V shed 5 bases, J shed 2 bases, and the junction held 9 bases outside the gene matches. CDR3 sequence reads: CASSQSGQSTYEQYF. The CDR3 nucleotides read TGTGCCAGCAGCCAATCGGGACAGAGCACCTACGAGCAGTACTTC.